This record looks at one TCR beta chain sequence and its context. Antigen: not known. The CDR3 has 15 amino acids. Profiling relied on immunoSEQ multiplex PCR, and the TCRdb table lists in-frame clones only, not all of them. The table includes roughly 2.2 million clones, 85% to 95% detected once. These data belong to a study of shared clonotypes between healthy human individuals. Points from the study as a whole: Sample collection involved blood only; tissue repertoires are likely different.

The sequence came from a man between 18 and 35 years old in good health. Some clones in this sample may be carry-over from other donors' samples. The source material was naive CD4+ T cells from PBMCs. Subset indicated: CD45RA+ positively selected. The chain employs TRBV21-1 and TRBJ2-1. TRBV21-1 counts as a pseudogene. In DNA, the CDR3 is TGTGCCAGCAGCCTGAACAGGACTGCCTACAATGAGCAGTTCTTC. Translating it yields CASSLNRTAYNEQFF.